This is a list of T cell receptor beta chains from one sample in a study of T cells after posttransplantation cyclophosphamide. Libraries were prepared by immunoSEQ multiplex PCR; TCRdb keeps only in-frame clonotypes and omits some of them. Seen here are approximately 10,000 clones, 70% to 90% observed once, and the top ten hold 26%. The sample in question was PBMCs, obtained after an allogeneic stem cell transplant with a calcineurin inhibitor and methotrexate. All receptors come from a male patient aged 30 to 40 who received an allogeneic stem cell transplant from an unrelated donor, was CMV-positive, and had no GVHD. A subset of T cells may come from the graft donor. Both conserved end residues are part of each CDR3. Fields, in order: clone size, D gene, V gene, J gene, CDR3 DNA, CDR3 protein. The D gene is left open where the match is weak. Not all rows give a size; the values are once, few, many and, for expanded clones, a class.

clone size: NA; D gene: TRBD2; V gene: TRBV4-2; J gene: TRBJ2-5; CDR3 DNA: TGTGCCAGCAGCCAAGATCGGGCGGGAGGGCCGGAGACCCAGTACTTC; CDR3 protein: CASSQDRAGGPETQYF
clone size: NA; D gene: TRBD2; V gene: TRBV7-2; J gene: TRBJ2-1; CDR3 DNA: TGTGCCAGCAGCTTAGCCTGGACTAGCGGGCCCTACAATGAGCAGTTCTTC; CDR3 protein: CASSLAWTSGPYNEQFF
clone size: NA; D gene: TRBD2; V gene: TRBV28; J gene: TRBJ2-7; CDR3 DNA: TGTGCCAGCTCTCTAGCGGGAGGAGTAGGAGAGCAGTACTTC; CDR3 protein: CASSLAGGVGEQYF
clone size: NA; D gene: NA; V gene: TRBV6-5; J gene: TRBJ1-1; CDR3 DNA: TGTGCCAGCAGTTACTCGGAGGGCACTGAAGCTTTCTTT; CDR3 protein: CASSYSEGTEAFF
clone size: NA; D gene: TRBD2; V gene: TRBV10-3; J gene: TRBJ2-3; CDR3 DNA: TGTGCCATCAGTCAGACTAGCGGGAATACAGATACGCAGTATTTT; CDR3 protein: CAISQTSGNTDTQYF
clone size: NA; D gene: NA; V gene: TRBV27; J gene: TRBJ1-5; CDR3 DNA: TGTGCCAGCAGAAGACACCTCGATAGCAATCAGCCCCAGCATTTT; CDR3 protein: CASRRHLDSNQPQHF
clone size: NA; D gene: TRBD2; V gene: TRBV28; J gene: TRBJ2-1; CDR3 DNA: TGTGCCAGCAGTTCGTCCGGACTAGCGGGAGGTAACAATGAGCAGTTCTTC; CDR3 protein: CASSSSGLAGGNNEQFF
clone size: NA; D gene: NA; V gene: TRBV19; J gene: TRBJ2-1; CDR3 DNA: TGTGCCAGTAAGCGGACTCAAGGCGGGGAGCAGTTCTTC; CDR3 protein: CASKRTQGGEQFF
clone size: NA; D gene: TRBD2; V gene: TRBV12-5; J gene: TRBJ2-1; CDR3 DNA: TGTGCTAGTGGTTTTTCCCCGAGCGGGACCAATGAGCAGTTCTTC; CDR3 protein: CASGFSPSGTNEQFF
clone size: NA; D gene: NA; V gene: TRBV7-3; J gene: TRBJ2-1; CDR3 DNA: TGTGCCAGCAGCCCCCCAGGGGAAACCAATGAGCAGTTCTTC; CDR3 protein: CASSPPGETNEQFF
clone size: NA; D gene: TRBD2; V gene: TRBV7-9; J gene: TRBJ2-1; CDR3 DNA: TGTGCCAGCAGCTTACCAACTAGCGGGAGCGATGAGCAGTTCTTC; CDR3 protein: CASSLPTSGSDEQFF
clone size: NA; D gene: TRBD1; V gene: TRBV28; J gene: TRBJ2-7; CDR3 DNA: TGTGCCAGCAGCTCTGACGGGACAGGGACCTACGAGCAGTACTTC; CDR3 protein: CASSSDGTGTYEQYF
clone size: NA; D gene: NA; V gene: TRBV5-1; J gene: TRBJ1-4; CDR3 DNA: TGCGCCAGCAGACAGGGTAACGAAAAACTGTTTTTT; CDR3 protein: CASRQGNEKLFF
clone size: few; D gene: TRBD2; V gene: TRBV5-4; J gene: TRBJ2-3; CDR3 DNA: TGTGCCAGCAGGCGGGAGTTCACAGATACGCAGTATTTT; CDR3 protein: CASRREFTDTQYF
clone size: NA; D gene: TRBD2; V gene: TRBV10-1; J gene: TRBJ2-2; CDR3 DNA: TGCGCCAGCGACTCTAGCGGGAGGTCCCCCGGGGAGCTGTTTTTT; CDR3 protein: CASDSSGRSPGELFF
clone size: NA; D gene: NA; V gene: TRBV29-1; J gene: TRBJ1-1; CDR3 DNA: TGCAGCGCCCTAGGGGTGAACACTGAAGCTTTCTTT; CDR3 protein: CSALGVNTEAFF
clone size: NA; D gene: TRBD2; V gene: TRBV28; J gene: TRBJ2-5; CDR3 DNA: TGTGCCAGCAGTTTCCCTCAAGGCGGGAGGTTCCAAGAGACCCAGTACTTC; CDR3 protein: CASSFPQGGRFQETQYF
clone size: NA; D gene: NA; V gene: TRBV2; J gene: TRBJ2-7; CDR3 DNA: TGTGCCAGCAGTGCGGAGACAGGACCCTACGAGCAGTACTTC; CDR3 protein: CASSAETGPYEQYF
clone size: NA; D gene: NA; V gene: TRBV28; J gene: TRBJ2-4; CDR3 DNA: TGTGCCAGCAGTCCCCGGACAGTGGGCATTCAGTACTTC; CDR3 protein: CASSPRTVGIQYF
clone size: NA; D gene: TRBD1; V gene: TRBV5-4; J gene: TRBJ2-7; CDR3 DNA: TGTGCCAGCAGCTCCTACACAGGGGAGTACGAGCAGTACTTC; CDR3 protein: CASSSYTGEYEQYF
clone size: NA; D gene: TRBD1; V gene: TRBV7-3; J gene: TRBJ2-4; CDR3 DNA: TGTGCCAGCAGCTCTGGGACAGGGAACATTCAGTACTTC; CDR3 protein: CASSSGTGNIQYF
clone size: once; D gene: TRBD2; V gene: TRBV13; J gene: TRBJ2-5; CDR3 DNA: TGTGCCAGCAGCTTAGGGTCTAGCGGACCTCAAGAGACCCAGTACTTC; CDR3 protein: CASSLGSSGPQETQYF
clone size: NA; D gene: TRBD2; V gene: TRBV5-1; J gene: TRBJ2-3; CDR3 DNA: TGCGCCAGCAGCTTAGGCGGGAGAGGGGCAGATACGCAGTATTTT; CDR3 protein: CASSLGGRGADTQYF
clone size: NA; D gene: TRBD1; V gene: TRBV4-3; J gene: TRBJ2-3; CDR3 DNA: TGCGCCAGCAGCCCCTCGGGACAGGGGGGAGATACGCAGTATTTT; CDR3 protein: CASSPSGQGGDTQYF
clone size: once; D gene: NA; V gene: TRBV5-5; J gene: TRBJ2-1; CDR3 DNA: TGTGCCAGCAGCTTGTCGGTGCGGGAAAACAATGAGCAGTTCTTC; CDR3 protein: CASSLSVRENNEQFF
clone size: NA; D gene: NA; V gene: TRBV10-3; J gene: TRBJ2-5; CDR3 DNA: TGTGCCTCCAGCAAGGGAGACCAAGAGACCCAGTACTTC; CDR3 protein: CASSKGDQETQYF
clone size: NA; D gene: TRBD1; V gene: TRBV5-1; J gene: TRBJ1-2; CDR3 DNA: TGCGCCAGCAGCTTGGGACAGGGAGGAGGCTACACCTTC; CDR3 protein: CASSLGQGGGYTF
clone size: NA; D gene: TRBD2; V gene: TRBV5-4; J gene: TRBJ2-3; CDR3 DNA: TGTGCCAGCAGCCGACTAGCGGGAGGCACAGATACGCAGTATTTT; CDR3 protein: CASSRLAGGTDTQYF
clone size: NA; D gene: NA; V gene: TRBV7-2; J gene: TRBJ1-3; CDR3 DNA: TGTGCCAGCAGCGTCGACAGGCTCTCTGGAAACACCATATATTTT; CDR3 protein: CASSVDRLSGNTIYF
clone size: NA; D gene: TRBD2; V gene: TRBV7-9; J gene: TRBJ2-2; CDR3 DNA: TGTGCCAGCAGCCGTTGGACTAGCGGAGGCGGGGAGCTGTTTTTT; CDR3 protein: CASSRWTSGGGELFF
clone size: NA; D gene: NA; V gene: TRBV28; J gene: TRBJ2-3; CDR3 DNA: TGTGCCAGCAGTGGTAGCGGTAGCACAGATACGCAGTATTTT; CDR3 protein: CASSGSGSTDTQYF
clone size: NA; D gene: NA; V gene: TRBV9; J gene: TRBJ1-1; CDR3 DNA: TGTGCCAGCAGCGTAGCAGGTACGTCTGAAGCTTTCTTT; CDR3 protein: CASSVAGTSEAFF
clone size: NA; D gene: TRBD1; V gene: TRBV2; J gene: TRBJ1-3; CDR3 DNA: TGTGCCAGAGGACAGGGACGCTCTGGAAACACCATATATTTT; CDR3 protein: CARGQGRSGNTIYF
clone size: NA; D gene: TRBD2; V gene: TRBV5-6; J gene: TRBJ2-3; CDR3 DNA: TGTGCCAGCACCCTCGGGACTAGCGCTAGCACAGATACGCAGTATTTT; CDR3 protein: CASTLGTSASTDTQYF
clone size: few; D gene: TRBD2; V gene: TRBV6-6; J gene: TRBJ2-5; CDR3 DNA: TGTGCCAGCAGTAAACTAGCGACAGAGGGGGAGACCCAGTACTTC; CDR3 protein: CASSKLATEGETQYF
clone size: NA; D gene: NA; V gene: TRBV18; J gene: TRBJ2-2; CDR3 DNA: TGTGCCAGCTCGTTGACAGTTAACACCGGGGAGCTGTTTTTT; CDR3 protein: CASSLTVNTGELFF
clone size: NA; D gene: TRBD2; V gene: TRBV7-2; J gene: TRBJ2-1; CDR3 DNA: TGTGCCAGCAGCTTAGGGACTAGCTCCTACAATGAGCAGTTCTTC; CDR3 protein: CASSLGTSSYNEQFF
clone size: NA; D gene: TRBD1; V gene: TRBV11-3; J gene: TRBJ2-7; CDR3 DNA: TGTGCCAGCAGCTTAGTAGGACAGGGGGCTAGCGAGCAGTACTTC; CDR3 protein: CASSLVGQGASEQYF
clone size: NA; D gene: TRBD2; V gene: TRBV4-2; J gene: TRBJ2-4; CDR3 DNA: TGTGCCAGCAGCCAGGGACTAGGAATAGCCAAAAACATTCAGTACTTC; CDR3 protein: CASSQGLGIAKNIQYF
clone size: NA; D gene: NA; V gene: TRBV7-2; J gene: TRBJ2-4; CDR3 DNA: TGTGCCAGCACCTCGGGGGTAGCCAAAAACATTCAGTACTTC; CDR3 protein: CASTSGVAKNIQYF
clone size: NA; D gene: NA; V gene: TRBV28; J gene: TRBJ2-7; CDR3 DNA: TGTGCCAGCAGTCCCGCCGGGATCTCGGTACACGAGCAGTACTTC; CDR3 protein: CASSPAGISVHEQYF
clone size: NA; D gene: NA; V gene: TRBV9; J gene: TRBJ2-7; CDR3 DNA: TGTGCCAGCAGCGCCGCCCCCTACCTCTACGAGCAGTACTTC; CDR3 protein: CASSAAPYLYEQYF
clone size: NA; D gene: NA; V gene: TRBV18; J gene: TRBJ1-4; CDR3 DNA: TGTGCCAGCTCACCCCTCCCCGGGGGTGAAAAACTGTTTTTT; CDR3 protein: CASSPLPGGEKLFF
clone size: NA; D gene: TRBD2; V gene: TRBV7-2; J gene: TRBJ2-7; CDR3 DNA: TGTGCCAGCAGCTTAGTAGCGGGAGGGCTGAACACCTACGAGCAGTACTTC; CDR3 protein: CASSLVAGGLNTYEQYF
clone size: NA; D gene: NA; V gene: TRBV15; J gene: TRBJ1-5; CDR3 DNA: TGTGCCACCAGCATCGGAACAGGCAGTCAGCCCCAGCATTTT; CDR3 protein: CATSIGTGSQPQHF
clone size: NA; D gene: NA; V gene: TRBV5-1; J gene: TRBJ2-7; CDR3 DNA: TGCGCCAGCAGCTCAGGGCTGGGAGGCTCCTACGAGCAGTACTTC; CDR3 protein: CASSSGLGGSYEQYF
clone size: medium-sized; D gene: TRBD1; V gene: TRBV19; J gene: TRBJ1-5; CDR3 DNA: TGTGCCAGTAGTTCCCCGCAGCTTTCAGGGGACAGGGCAAGATGGGAGAGCAATCAGCCCCAGCATTTT; CDR3 protein: CASSSPQLSGDRARWESNQPQHF
clone size: NA; D gene: NA; V gene: TRBV7-3; J gene: TRBJ2-3; CDR3 DNA: TGTGCCAGCAGCCCCCCCAACTCAGATACGCAGTATTTT; CDR3 protein: CASSPPNSDTQYF